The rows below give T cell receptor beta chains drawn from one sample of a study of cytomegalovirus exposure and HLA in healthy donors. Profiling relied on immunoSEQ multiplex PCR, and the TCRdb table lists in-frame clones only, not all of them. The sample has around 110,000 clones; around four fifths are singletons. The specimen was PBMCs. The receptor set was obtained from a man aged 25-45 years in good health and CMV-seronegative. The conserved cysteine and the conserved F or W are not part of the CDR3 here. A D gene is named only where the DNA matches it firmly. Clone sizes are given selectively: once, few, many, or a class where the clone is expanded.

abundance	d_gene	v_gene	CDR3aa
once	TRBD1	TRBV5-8	ASSRTGTGKAGELF
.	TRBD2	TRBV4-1	ASSQGEGTGELF
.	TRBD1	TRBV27	ASSLSRGITEAF
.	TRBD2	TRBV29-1	SAVAGGFNEQF
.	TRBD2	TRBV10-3	AISVASGYNEQF
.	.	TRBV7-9	ASSLGWQANTEAF
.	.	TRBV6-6	ASKKGEGPDTQY
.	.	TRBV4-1	ASSTPGVNTGELF
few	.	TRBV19	ASSIGQMLTKNIQY
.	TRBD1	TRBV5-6	ASSWGDREEEAF
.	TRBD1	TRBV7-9	ASSLDRVSGYT
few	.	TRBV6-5	ASSYPGGPEAF
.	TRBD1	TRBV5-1	ASSPLQGPQGNIQY
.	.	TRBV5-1	ASSLGRAKF
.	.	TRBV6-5	ASRSQGRTGELF
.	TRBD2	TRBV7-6	ASSWSGGRDGELF
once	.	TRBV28	ASSTHRDPPGNTIY
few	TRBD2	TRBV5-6	ASSLVPSGGYNEQF
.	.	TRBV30	AWSGVGAEQY
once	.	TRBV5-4	ASSLAQAWQETQY
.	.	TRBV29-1	SVTDLLGETQY
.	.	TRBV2	ASSERRNVNTEAF
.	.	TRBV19	ASSIRTEQPQH
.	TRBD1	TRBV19	ASSTTMSGTGGLGYT
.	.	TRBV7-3	ASSLTRSADTQY
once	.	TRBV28	ASSAAVWQSNQPQH
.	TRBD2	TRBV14	ASSQFRSGIGNEQF
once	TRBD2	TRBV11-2	ASSWGEAGGNEQY
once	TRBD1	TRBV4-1	ASSQPGQGQETQY
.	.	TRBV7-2	ASSLARGSYNSPLH
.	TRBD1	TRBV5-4	ASLRQGAETQY
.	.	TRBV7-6	ASSLEAGILNTEAF
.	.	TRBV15	ATSRDRRSQPNSPLH
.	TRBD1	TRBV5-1	ASSSGQGAYEQY
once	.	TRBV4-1	ASSQTPSRSYEQY
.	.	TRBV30	AWSATHNSPLH
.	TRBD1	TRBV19	ASSRAQGPGQGAYEQY
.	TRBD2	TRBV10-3	AISESGSGDGFIGEQF
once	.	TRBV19	ASSIRGRNGYTEAF